This T cell receptor beta chain was found in a study of T-cell memory formation after mild COVID-19. The overall study: Each donor largely had its own TCR clusters.

V shed 4 bases, J shed 4 bases, and the junction held 5 bases outside the gene matches. Germline-derived CDR1 and CDR2 are LNHNV and YYDKDF (reference sequence). This CDR3 is built from 14 residues. Study-wide findings and caveats: Clones shrinking from day 15 to 85 showed even CD4/CD8 mixes; later expanders tilted CD4+.

Comments on this clonotype: Its antigen remains unidentified.

TCRdb re-derived calls from the 5' RACE reads in MiXCR, one entry per CDR3 protein. The sample has around 400,000 distinct CDR3 sequences, less than 25% seen once. The chain recombines TRBV15 with TRBJ2-7; 9 bases are shared with TRBD1. The receptor was isolated from an adult woman who had mild COVID-19 (a few samples of this study predate the infection). Cell type and time point are not known. Sequencing used PBMCs or a T cell subset sorted from them (not recorded which). The CDR3 sequence: CATSKGQGTYEQYF. The CDR3 region has the DNA TGTGCCACCAGCAAGGGACAGGGAACGTACGAGCAGTACTTC.